The clone carrying this T cell receptor beta chain was observed many times. Antigen specificity is unknown. Trimming took off 5 bases at V and 1 base at J, with 12 bases between the two ends. CDR3 length: 14 residues. Amplified regions were TCR beta CDR3 sequences from RNA transcripts. The HTBI primer set was used in a first-round RT-PCR of the TCR CDR3. MiXCR, applied by TCRdb to the multiplex PCR reads, yields one record per CDR3 protein. The sample yields 410,000 or so distinct CDR3 sequences, over 12% seen once. The source of the sample is a study of T cells in Graves' hyperthyroidism and ophthalmopathy. The study, taken as a whole, reports: A model of 13 V-J pairs discriminated ophthalmopathy from stable hyperthyroidism.

The TCR comes from a man between 18 and 35 years old with Graves' ophthalmopathy. V is TRBV12-3 or TRBV12-4 and J is TRBJ2-7; unclear D gene. Sequencing was carried out using blood. CDR3 loop: CASSRQPRSYEQYF. CDR3 nucleotide sequence: TGTGCCAGCAGTCGCCAGCCCAGATCCTACGAGCAGTACTTC.